The 17 T cell receptor beta chains below were found in one sample sequenced in a study of blood T cell repertoires in COVID-19. Clones were read by immunoSEQ multiplex PCR, and TCRdb kept only the in-frame ones, dropping some. Of 200,000 to 250,000 clones in the sample, more than 80% are singletons; the top ten hold 1.2%. Input material: PBMCs or T cells enriched from blood (not recorded which). The source is a man aged 25-45 years who had recovered from COVID-19.

V and J are TRBV7-2 and TRBJ2-5, with 9 bases lining up with TRBD1. V was clipped by 5 bases and J by 5 bases; unmatched bases: 12. CDR3 length equals 16 residues. Germline CDR1 reads SGHTA; CDR2 reads FQGNSA. The CDR3 region has the DNA TGTGCCAGCAGCCCCGTAGGTGGGACAGGGCGGGAGACCCAGTACTTC. Encoded protein: CASSPVGGTGRETQYF.

This chain connects TRBV27 to TRBJ2-7, with TRBD2 matching over 8 bases. The CDR3 has 14 residues. V was pared by 4 bases and J by 1 base, with 3 bases of the junction left unmatched. Germline CDR1 MNHEY, CDR2 SMNVEV (reference sequence). CDR3 region: CASSSAGGSYEQYF. DNA for the CDR3: TGTGCCAGCAGTTCTGCGGGAGGATCCTACGAGCAGTACTTC.

This chain links TRBV27 with TRBJ1-5, with TRBD1 as a possible D gene (6 bases). The V gene's germline CDR1 is MNHEY and CDR2 SMNVEV (reference sequence). The CDR3 consists of 20 residues. The V and J ends lost 0 bases and 0 bases respectively, with 21 bases between them. The DNA of the CDR3 is TGTGCCAGCAGTTTATCGGACAGACCTATCCCCTATACTAGCAATCAGCCCCAGCATTTT. This codes for CASSLSDRPIPYTSNQPQHF.

The J gene is TRBJ2-1, the V gene TRBV6-4, with D maybe TRBD2 (5 bases). The CDR3 loop spans 12 amino acids. Per germline, CDR1 MRHNA and CDR2 SNTAGT. V was pared by 11 bases and J by 0 bases, with 8 bases between. The CDR3, as DNA: TGTGCCGGCGGGTCCTCCTACAATGAGCAGTTCTTC. Its translation: CAGGSSYNEQFF.

This clone was picked up one time. This sequence joins TRBV6-2 or TRBV6-3 and TRBJ1-5, with 8 bases matching TRBD1. Germline-derived CDR1 and CDR2 are MNHEY and SVGEGT. The trim removed 5 bases at V and 4 bases at J, leaving 7 bases unmatched. CDR3 length: 15 residues. The CDR3 DNA follows: TGTGCCAGCAGTACGGGACAGGTTTTGAATCAGCCCCAGCATTTT. This translates into CASSTGQVLNQPQHF.

The DNA of the CDR3 is TGCGCCAGCAGCCCCAGGACAGATAACTATGGCTACACCTTC. Its protein is CASSPRTDNYGYTF. The V and J genes are TRBV5-1 and TRBJ1-2, with D possibly TRBD1 on 6 matching bases. This CDR3 comprises 14 residues. The V and J ends lost 4 bases and 1 base respectively, with 11 bases between them. Germline-derived CDR1 and CDR2 are SGHRS and YFSETQ.

The rearrangement links TRBV7-9 to TRBJ2-2; D may be TRBD1 (5 bases). CDR1 is SEHNR, CDR2 FQNEAQ, per germline (reference sequence). The CDR3 spans 16 residues. The germline V and J ends were trimmed by 4 bases and 4 bases, with 16 bases remaining between them. Written as DNA, the CDR3 is TGTGCCAGCAGCTCCGCCCCCTGGACAACCACCGGGGAGCTGTTTTTT. Protein sequence: CASSSAPWTTTGELFF.

The chain combines TRBV11-2 with TRBJ2-2, with D hard to call. Germline V gives CDR1 SGHAT, CDR2 FQNNGV. The CDR3 spans 14 residues. Between the trimmed V and J ends, which lost 5 bases and 5 bases, there was a span of 12 bases. Written as DNA, the CDR3 is TGTGCCAGCAGCCCCCCCGTCTTTACCGGGGAGCTGTTTTTT. Protein sequence: CASSPPVFTGELFF.

The V call is TRBV27, the J call TRBJ1-5; D unresolved. The CDR3 extends over 14 amino acids. The V and J ends lost 7 bases and 5 bases respectively, with 15 bases between them. Germline values: CDR1 MNHEY, CDR2 SMNVEV (reference sequence). CDR3 bases: TGTGCCAGCACTCCCCGAGGGTCGGATCAGCCCCAGCATTTT. It yields the protein CASTPRGSDQPQHF.

The chain uses TRBV30 and TRBJ2-7, with D perhaps TRBD2 (5 bases). Germline V CDR1 and CDR2: GTSNPN, SVGIG (reference sequence). Trimming stripped 5 bases from V and 3 bases from J, with 20 bases between. This CDR3 has 15 amino acids. The CDR3 is CAWAHPQLGFYEQYF. DNA for the CDR3: TGTGCCTGGGCACACCCTCAACTAGGGTTCTACGAGCAGTACTTC.

CDR3 region: CASSFSGSNEKLFF. The CDR3 region has the DNA TGTGCCAGCAGCTTTTCAGGGTCTAATGAAAAACTGTTTTTT. J is TRBJ1-4 and V is TRBV11-2; a possible D gene is TRBD1 (5 bases). Germline lookup yields CDR1 SGHAT and CDR2 FQNNGV. Trimming pared 3 bases from V and 3 bases from J, leaving 8 bases between. The length of the CDR3 is 14 residues. Using reference TRBV11-2 and TRBJ1-4 for the parts outside the CDR3, the full variable domain is EAGVAQSPRYKIIEKRQSVAFWCNPISGHATLYWYQQILGQGPKLLIQFQNNGVVDDSQLPKDRFSAERLKGVDSTLKIQPAKLEDSAVYLCASSFSGSNEKLFFGSGTQLSVL.

This sequence joins TRBV13 and TRBJ1-2; TRBD1 agrees at 9 bases. V was clipped by 5 bases and J by 4 bases; unmatched bases: 5. CDR3 size: 14 residues. Germline assignment: CDR1 PRHDT and CDR2 FYEKMQ (reference sequence). CDR3 in amino acids: CASSDTGGVYGYTF. CDR3 nucleotides: TGTGCCAGCAGCGACACAGGGGGCGTCTATGGCTACACCTTC.

The chain carries TRBV30 and TRBJ2-3; D may be TRBD2 (5 bases). Germline V gene lookup returns CDR1 GTSNPN and CDR2 SVGIG (reference sequence). The CDR3 length is 13 residues. V was cut by 3 bases and J by 4 bases, with 11 bases left in between. The CDR3 loop reads CAWRRLFADTQYF. DNA of the CDR3: TGTGCCTGGAGGAGACTATTTGCAGATACGCAGTATTTT.

This chain joins TRBV21-1 and TRBJ2-5; whether TRBD1, the table's D call, matches the DNA was not checked. TRBV21-1 is shown as a pseudogene. The CDR3 is made up of 13 amino acids. CDR3 nucleotide sequence: TGTGCCAGCAGCAAGGGACAGGGGCAGACCCAGTACTTC. It is translated as CASSKGQGQTQYF.

This rearrangement joins TRBV2 to TRBJ1-5; 8 bases are shared with TRBD1. Trimming removed 5 bases from V and 6 bases from J; junction bases left unmatched: 6. Germline V lookup: CDR1 SNHLY, CDR2 FYNNEI. This CDR3 contains 14 residues. CDR3 in amino acids: CASSRQGRGQPQHF. CDR3 bases: TGTGCCAGCAGTCGACAGGGGAGGGGTCAGCCCCAGCATTTT.

The V call is TRBV7-9, the J call TRBJ2-1; no firm D call. The CDR3 covers 17 residues. V lost 1 base and J 7 bases, leaving 20 bases between the germline ends. Germline CDR1 is SEHNR and CDR2 is FQNEAQ (reference sequence). Written as DNA, the CDR3 is TGTGCCAGCAGCTTAGGCTCAGGCGATCCTCGTACGAATGAGCAGTTCTTC. The encoded protein is CASSLGSGDPRTNEQFF.

The rearrangement joins TRBV6-5 to TRBJ2-1; tentatively, D is TRBD1 (6 bases). The ends were cut back, 0 bases at V and 3 bases at J, with 9 bases in the middle. There are 15 residues in the CDR3. Germline CDR1 MNHEY, CDR2 SVGAGI. DNA for the CDR3: TGTGCCAGCAGTTACTCACGGGACAACTACAATGAGCAGTTCTTC. Translated, it gives CASSYSRDNYNEQFF.